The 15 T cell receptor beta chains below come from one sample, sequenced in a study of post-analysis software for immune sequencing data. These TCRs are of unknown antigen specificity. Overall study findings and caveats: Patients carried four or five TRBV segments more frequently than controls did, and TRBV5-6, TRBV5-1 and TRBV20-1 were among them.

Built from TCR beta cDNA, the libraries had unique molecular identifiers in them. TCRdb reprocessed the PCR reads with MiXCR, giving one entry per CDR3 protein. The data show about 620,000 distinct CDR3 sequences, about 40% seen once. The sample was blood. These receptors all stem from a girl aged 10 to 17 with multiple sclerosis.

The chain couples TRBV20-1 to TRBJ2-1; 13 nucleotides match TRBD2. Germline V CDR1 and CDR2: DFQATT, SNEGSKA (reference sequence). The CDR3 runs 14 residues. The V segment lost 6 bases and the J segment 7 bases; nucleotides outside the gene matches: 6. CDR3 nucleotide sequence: TGCAGTGCGGGGGGACTAGCGGGGCGTAATGAGCAGTTCTTC. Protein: CSAGGLAGRNEQFF.

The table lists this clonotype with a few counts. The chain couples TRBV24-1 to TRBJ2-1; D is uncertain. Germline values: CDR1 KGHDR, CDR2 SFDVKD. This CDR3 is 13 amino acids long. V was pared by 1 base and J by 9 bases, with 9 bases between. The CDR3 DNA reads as TGTGCCACCAGTGATTTCAAGATGATTGAGCAGTTCTTC. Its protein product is CATSDFKMIEQFF.

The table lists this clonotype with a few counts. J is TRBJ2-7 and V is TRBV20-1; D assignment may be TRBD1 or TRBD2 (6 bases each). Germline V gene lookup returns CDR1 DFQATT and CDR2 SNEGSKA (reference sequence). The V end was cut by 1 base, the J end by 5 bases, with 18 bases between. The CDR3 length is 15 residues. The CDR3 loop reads CSARGDRGAIHEQYF. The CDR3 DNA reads TGCAGTGCTAGAGGGGATAGGGGGGCCATCCACGAGCAGTACTTC.

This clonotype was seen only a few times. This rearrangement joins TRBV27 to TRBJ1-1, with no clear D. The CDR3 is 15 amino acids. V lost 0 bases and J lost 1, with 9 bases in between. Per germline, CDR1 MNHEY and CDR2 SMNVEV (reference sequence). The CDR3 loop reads CASSLSGWANTEAFF. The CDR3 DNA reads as TGTGCCAGCAGTTTATCCGGTTGGGCGAACACTGAAGCTTTCTTT.

The CDR3 bases are TGTGCCAGCAGCCTCGAGGGAGCGGGACAGGAGGTTCATGATGAGCAGTTCTTC. It translates to CASSLEGAGQEVHDEQFF. The chain links TRBV9 to TRBJ2-1, with D possibly matching TRBD1 (8 bases). Per the germline V gene, CDR1 is SGDLS and CDR2 is YYNGEE. The CDR3 is made up of 18 amino acids. V shed 4 bases and J shed 8 bases, with 28 bases lying between them.

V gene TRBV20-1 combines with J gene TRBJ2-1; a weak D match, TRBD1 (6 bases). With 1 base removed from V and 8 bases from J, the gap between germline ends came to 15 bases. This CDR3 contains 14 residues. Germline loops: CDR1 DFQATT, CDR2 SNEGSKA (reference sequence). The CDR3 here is CSARGQGPYDEQFF. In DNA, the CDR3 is TGCAGTGCTAGAGGGCAGGGGCCTTACGATGAGCAGTTCTTC.

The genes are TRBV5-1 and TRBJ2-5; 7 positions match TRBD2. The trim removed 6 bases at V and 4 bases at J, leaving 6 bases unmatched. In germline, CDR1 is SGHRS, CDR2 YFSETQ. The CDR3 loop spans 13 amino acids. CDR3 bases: TGCGCCAGCACGGTAGCGGGTCGAGAGACCCAGTACTTC. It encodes CASTVAGRETQYF.

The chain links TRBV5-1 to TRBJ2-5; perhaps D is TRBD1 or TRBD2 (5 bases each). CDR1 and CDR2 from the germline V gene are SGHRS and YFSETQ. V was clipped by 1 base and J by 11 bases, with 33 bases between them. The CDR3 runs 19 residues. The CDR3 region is CASSLLLAGMTESYNEQYF. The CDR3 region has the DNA TGCGCCAGCAGCTTGCTCTTGGCGGGTATGACAGAATCCTACAATGAGCAGTACTTC. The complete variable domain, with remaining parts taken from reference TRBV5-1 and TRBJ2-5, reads KAGVTQTPRYLIKTRGQQVTLSCSPISGHRSVSWYQQTPGQGLQFLFEYFSETQRNKGNFPGRFSGRQFSNSRSEMNVSTLELGDSALYLCASSLLLAGMTESYNEQYFGPGTRLLVL.

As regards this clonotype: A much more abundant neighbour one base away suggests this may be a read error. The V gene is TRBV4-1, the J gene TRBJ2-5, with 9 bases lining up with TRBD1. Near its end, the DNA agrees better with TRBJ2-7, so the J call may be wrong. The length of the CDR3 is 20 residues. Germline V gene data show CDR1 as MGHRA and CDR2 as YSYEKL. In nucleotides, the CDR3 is TGCACCAGCAGCCAAAAAGACGGGACAGGGTTTGTAATAACGGGATACGAGCAGTACTTC. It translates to CTSSQKDGTGFVITGYEQYF.

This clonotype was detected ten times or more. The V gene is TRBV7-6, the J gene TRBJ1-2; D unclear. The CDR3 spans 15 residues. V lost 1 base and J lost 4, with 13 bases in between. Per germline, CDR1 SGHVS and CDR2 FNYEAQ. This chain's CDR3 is CASSLGSGQLYGYTF. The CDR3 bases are TGTGCCAGCAGCTTAGGAAGTGGTCAGCTCTATGGCTACACCTTC.

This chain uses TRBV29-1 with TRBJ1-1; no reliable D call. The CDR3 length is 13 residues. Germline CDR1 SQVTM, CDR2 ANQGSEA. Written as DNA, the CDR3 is TGCAGTATAGGAAGGGCCCCTCCGGCTGAAGCTTTCTTT. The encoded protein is CSIGRAPPAEAFF.

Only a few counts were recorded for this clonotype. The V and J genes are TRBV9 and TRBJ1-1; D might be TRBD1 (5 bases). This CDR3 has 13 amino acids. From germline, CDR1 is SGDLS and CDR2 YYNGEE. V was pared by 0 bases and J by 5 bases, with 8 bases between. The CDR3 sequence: CASSVGGETEAFF. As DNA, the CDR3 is TGTGCCAGCAGCGTAGGAGGGGAGACTGAAGCTTTCTTT.

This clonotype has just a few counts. CDR3 sequence: CASSAAGAQETQYF. CDR3 coding DNA: TGTGCCAGCAGCGCTGCCGGGGCCCAAGAGACCCAGTACTTC. This rearrangement joins TRBV7-2 to TRBJ2-5; D may be TRBD1 or TRBD2 (5 bases each). CDR3 length equals 14 residues. The germline CDR1 and CDR2 sequences are SGHTA and FQGNSA. Trimming removed 5 bases at V and 1 base at J, with 11 bases between.

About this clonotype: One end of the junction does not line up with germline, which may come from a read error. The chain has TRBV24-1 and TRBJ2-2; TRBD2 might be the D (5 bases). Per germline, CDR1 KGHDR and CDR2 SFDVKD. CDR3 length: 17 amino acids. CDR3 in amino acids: CTTSDSTSSGSPGELFF. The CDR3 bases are TGTACCACCAGTGATTCAACCTCCTCGGGATCACCCGGGGAGCTGTTTTTT.

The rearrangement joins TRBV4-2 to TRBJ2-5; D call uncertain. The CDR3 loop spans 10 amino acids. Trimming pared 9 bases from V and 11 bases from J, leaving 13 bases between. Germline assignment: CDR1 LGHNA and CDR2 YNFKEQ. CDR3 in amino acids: CARRRIGQYF. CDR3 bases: TGTGCCAGGAGGCGCATCGGGCAGTACTTC.